This passage covers 10 T cell receptor beta chains from one sample sequenced in a study of CD8 T cells in Susac syndrome (dated by TCRdb to about 2019). The protocol used for the library was the immunoSEQ multiplex PCR assay. RNA was extracted using the RNeasy kit, and roughly 0.5 to 1 microgram was reverse transcribed with random hexamers. The public reads were quality trimmed at Q25 with fastp and then assembled into clones with MiXCR by TCRdb, keeping productive beta chains. Rows with a matching CDR3 protein are joined into one entry that keeps the most common DNA and genes. The table for this sample lists around 300,000 distinct CDR3 sequences; roughly 90% of them were counted only once. The ten top clones hold roughly 0.17% of the sample. Material for sequencing was CD8+ T cells from PBMCs. The receptors were sampled from a human donor with multiple sclerosis.

The genes are TRBV7-9 and TRBJ2-2; D perhaps matches TRBD1 (5 bases). Trimming took off 3 bases at V and 7 bases at J, with 6 bases between the two ends. Germline assignment: CDR1 SEHNR and CDR2 FQNEAQ (reference sequence). The CDR3 is 12 amino acids. CDR3 bases: TGTGCCAGCAGCTTCCAGGGCGGGGAGCTGTTTTTT. Encoded protein: CASSFQGGELFF.

This sequence joins TRBV19 and TRBJ2-1, with D perhaps matching TRBD2 (6 bases). The CDR3 consists of 15 residues. V lost 5 bases to trimming and J lost 4 bases, with 15 bases between them. The germline V gene encodes CDR1 LNHDA and CDR2 SQIVND (reference sequence). The CDR3 bases are TGTGCCAGTAGTCCAAGACTAGTTATATACAATGAGCAGTTCTTC. Translated: CASSPRLVIYNEQFF.

The chain couples TRBV4-3 to TRBJ2-2; D might be TRBD1 or TRBD2, each matching 5 bases. Germline CDR1 LGHNA, CDR2 YSLEER. The CDR3 runs to 17 residues. Trimming shortened V by 0 bases and J by 5 bases, and 16 bases separated the two germline ends. The CDR3, as DNA: TGCGCCAGCAGCCAAGATCGAGGGACGTCCGGGACCGGGGAGCTGTTTTTT. This sequence encodes CASSQDRGTSGTGELFF.

This chain uses TRBV4-1 with TRBJ2-5; possibly TRBD1 for D (5 bases). Germline assignment: CDR1 MGHRA and CDR2 YSYEKL. V shed 6 bases and J shed 4 bases, with 9 bases lying between them. The CDR3 is 12 amino acids. The CDR3 sequence: CASSRGPETQYF. The CDR3 nucleotides read TGCGCCAGCAGTAGGGGTCCAGAGACCCAGTACTTC.

The chain joins TRBV7-8 to TRBJ2-5, with 8 nucleotides matching TRBD2. Losses at the gene ends were 2 bases for V and 3 bases for J; bases not matched to a gene: 11. This CDR3 has 17 residues. Per germline, CDR1 SGHVS and CDR2 FQNEAQ. This CDR3 reads CASSLRGSGETKETQYF. The CDR3 DNA reads TGTGCCAGCAGCTTAAGGGGTAGCGGGGAGACAAAAGAGACCCAGTACTTC.

This sequence joins TRBV10-3 and TRBJ2-7; D is perhaps TRBD2 (7 bases). The ends were cut back, 8 bases at V and 7 bases at J, with 21 bases in the middle. Germline V gene data show CDR1 as ENHRY and CDR2 as SYGVKD. The CDR3 spans 14 residues. The DNA for the CDR3 is TGTGCCATCGGCTCACAGGGAGGGGTCTATGAGCAGTACTTC. Protein product: CAIGSQGGVYEQYF.

This clonotype has only one observation. The chain employs TRBV6-2 or TRBV6-3 and TRBJ2-1, with TRBD2 matching over 11 bases. The CDR3 is 17 residues long. Trimming removed 5 bases from V and 5 bases from J; junction bases left unmatched: 11. In germline, CDR1 is MNHEY, CDR2 SVGEGT. The CDR3 protein is CASSPWGTSGRNNEQFF. The CDR3, as DNA: TGTGCCAGCAGTCCCTGGGGGACTAGCGGTAGGAACAATGAGCAGTTCTTC.

The chain uses TRBV7-9 and TRBJ1-5, with 8 nucleotides matching TRBD1. The CDR3 totals 17 residues. Germline CDR1 SEHNR, CDR2 FQNEAQ (reference sequence). V lost 6 bases and J lost 5; bases outside the gene matches: 15. The CDR3 here is CASSRTGFDGADQPQHF. The DNA for the CDR3 is TGTGCCAGCAGTCGGACAGGGTTCGATGGTGCGGATCAGCCCCAGCATTTT.

This chain uses TRBV3-1 with TRBJ1-2, with TRBD1 identical over 8 bases. The trim removed 3 bases at V and 2 bases at J, leaving 8 bases unmatched. Germline V gives CDR1 LGHDT, CDR2 YNNKEL (reference sequence). This CDR3 region has 16 residues. CDR3 residues: CASSHPDREGNYGYTF. As DNA, the CDR3 is TGTGCCAGCAGCCACCCGGACAGGGAAGGGAACTATGGCTACACCTTC.

The chain couples TRBV30 to TRBJ2-6; 7 bases agree with TRBD1. The ends lost 3 bases at V and 1 base at J; junction bases unmatched: 0. The CDR3 contains 14 residues. Germline V gene lookup returns CDR1 GTSNPN and CDR2 SVGIG (reference sequence). The CDR3 region is CAWSRGSGANVLTF. The CDR3 nucleotides read TGTGCCTGGAGCAGGGGGTCTGGGGCCAACGTCCTGACTTTC.